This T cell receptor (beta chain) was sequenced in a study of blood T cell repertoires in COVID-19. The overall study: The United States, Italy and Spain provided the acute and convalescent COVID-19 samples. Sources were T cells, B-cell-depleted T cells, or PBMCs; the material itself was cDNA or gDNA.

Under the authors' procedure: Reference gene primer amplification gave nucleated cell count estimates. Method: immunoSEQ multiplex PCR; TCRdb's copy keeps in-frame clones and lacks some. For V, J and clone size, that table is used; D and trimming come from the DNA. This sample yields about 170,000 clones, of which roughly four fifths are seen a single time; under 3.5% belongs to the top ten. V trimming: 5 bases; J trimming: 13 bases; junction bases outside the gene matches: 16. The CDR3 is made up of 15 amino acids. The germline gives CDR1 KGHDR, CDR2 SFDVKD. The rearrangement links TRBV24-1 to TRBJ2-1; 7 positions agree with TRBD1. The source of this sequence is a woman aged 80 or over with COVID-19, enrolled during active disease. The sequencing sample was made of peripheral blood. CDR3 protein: CATSARQGYNDQQFF. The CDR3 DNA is TGTGCCACCAGTGCTCGACAGGGCTACAATGACCAACAGTTCTTC.